A single T cell receptor (beta chain) is shown here with its context. The target antigen is unknown. TCRdb reprocessed the RACE reads with MiXCR, giving one entry per CDR3 protein. The sample includes 250,000 or so distinct CDR3 sequences, approximately 7.5% of them seen just once. V lost 6 bases and J lost 3, with 9 bases in between. The CDR3 is 11 amino acids. From germline, CDR1 is DFQATT and CDR2 SNEGSKA (reference sequence). The data were obtained in a study of human T cells and chemical hapten exposure. Study-wide results and limits: TCRs exceeding 1 in 1000 frequency stayed unchanged with DPC sensitization.

This sample's time point: pre-sensitization, week 0. Documented treatment: therapeutic diphenylcyclopropenone sensitization with weekly scalp DPC. Sequencing started from total RNA isolated from unfractionated whole blood. This specimen consisted of whole blood, obtained in connection with sensitization to the hapten diphenylcyclopropenone (DPC). V is TRBV20-1 and J is TRBJ2-7; D is unclear. The source of this sequence is a man younger than 30 with alopecia areata. Some clones in this sample may be carry-over from other donors' samples. CDR3 loop: CSADASYEQYF. The CDR3 coding sequence is TGCAGTGCGGACGCCAGCTACGAGCAGTACTTC.